This paragraph covers one TCR beta chain sequence. Its antigen is still unknown. The germline V gene has CDR1 MNHEY and CDR2 SVGAGI. The length of the CDR3 is 15 residues. Trimming took 2 bases from V and 4 from J; bases not matched to a gene: 7. Assay: immunoSEQ multiplex PCR; the TCRdb copy retains only in-frame clones and omits some. This sample has 400,000 to 450,000 clones, with roughly 90% found just once. The data stem from a study of Ad26.COV2.S vaccination and SARS-CoV-2 variants. Study overall: Ad26.COV2.S given intramuscularly, once or twice 56 days apart. Overall study results and limits: Measures of TCR breadth and depth may have fallen short of total T cell responses.

Regarding treatment: about 20 received Ad26.COV2.S at low or high dose, single or two shots; several received placebo; per-sample allocation not given. The investigators took samples on day 63 after the first vaccine or placebo injection. This chain connects TRBV6-5 to TRBJ2-7; 8 nucleotides match TRBD2. This TCR derives from a person between 18 and 59 years old who received the Ad26.COV2.S COVID-19 vaccine or a placebo. The specimen comprised peripheral blood, sampled in a trial of Ad26.COV2.S vaccine versus placebo. The DNA of the CDR3 is TGTGCCAGCAGTTACGGGTCATCGGGGGGGTACGAGCAGTACTTC. It translates to CASSYGSSGGYEQYF.